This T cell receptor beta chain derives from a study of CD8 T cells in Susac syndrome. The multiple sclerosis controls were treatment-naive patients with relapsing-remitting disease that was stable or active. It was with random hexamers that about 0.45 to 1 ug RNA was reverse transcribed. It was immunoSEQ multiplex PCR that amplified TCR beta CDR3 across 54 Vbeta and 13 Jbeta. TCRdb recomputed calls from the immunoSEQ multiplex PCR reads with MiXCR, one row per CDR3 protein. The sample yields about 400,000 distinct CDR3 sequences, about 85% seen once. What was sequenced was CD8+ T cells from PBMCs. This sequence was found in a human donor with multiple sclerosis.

CDR3 residues: CASATGAETQYF. DNA of the CDR3: TGTGCTAGTGCAACGGGTGCGGAGACCCAGTACTTC. The chain combines TRBV12-5 with TRBJ2-5, with D hard to call. V dropped 7 bases and J dropped 5 bases, with 11 bases sitting between them. The CDR3 runs to 12 residues. Per the germline V gene, CDR1 is LGHNT and CDR2 is FRNRAP.